This T cell receptor beta chain was observed in a study of CD8 T cells in Susac syndrome. Overall study results and limits: The number of individuals included in the study's TCR sequencing and HLA analysis was acknowledged as relatively small.

In the case of this clonotype: Its cognate antigen is unknown.

Per germline, CDR1 SGHTA and CDR2 FQGTGA. The CDR3 length is 15 residues. The ends were cut back, 5 bases at V and 4 bases at J, with 15 bases in the middle. The authors sequenced TCR beta from blood CD8+ and CD4+ T cells. Both CD4+ and CD8+ T cells were negatively isolated, and TEMRA cells underwent FACS enrichment. Reverse transcription used 0.5 to 1 ug RNA and random hexamers. TCRdb analysed the immunoSEQ multiplex PCR reads with MiXCR anew, one entry per CDR3 protein. Found here are roughly 160,000 distinct CDR3 sequences, approximately 96% of them singletons; the top ten hold 0.13% to 0.15%. The chain couples TRBV7-3 to TRBJ2-1, with TRBD2 as a possible D gene (6 bases). The sequence came from a human donor in good health. Sequenced: CD4+ T cells from PBMCs. The CDR3 is CASSARRAGYNEQFF. CDR3 nucleotide sequence: TGTGCCAGCAGCGCCCGACGGGCGGGATACAATGAGCAGTTCTTC.